Shown below are 28 T cell receptor beta chains from a single sample sequenced in a study of human T cells and chemical hapten exposure. Each CDR3 protein gets one entry after TCRdb re-called the RACE reads with MiXCR. The sample has about 84,000 distinct CDR3 sequences; 9.5% to 14% are singletons. The sample's time point: patch test 3, about 24 weeks after DPC sensitization. Treatment given: therapeutic diphenylcyclopropenone sensitization with weekly scalp DPC. The starting material was whole blood, obtained in connection with sensitization to the hapten diphenylcyclopropenone (DPC). These receptors were taken from a woman between 50 and 59 years old with alopecia areata. Some clones in this sample may be carry-over from other donors' samples.

There are many counts of this clonotype. The gene calls are TRBV3-1 and TRBJ1-2, with 10 bases aligning to TRBD1. The CDR3 covers 16 residues. V shed 4 bases, J shed 6 bases, and the junction held 11 bases outside the gene matches. CDR1 and CDR2 from the germline V gene are LGHDT and YNNKEL (reference sequence). DNA for the CDR3: TGTGCCAGCAGCCGCACCAATTCCGGGACAGGGGATGGCTACACCTTC. Translated, it gives CASSRTNSGTGDGYTF.

This clonotype was seen many times. V is TRBV25-1 and J is TRBJ2-1; D possibly corresponds to TRBD2 (5 bases). The CDR3 covers 14 residues. Looked up from germline, CDR1 is MGHDK and CDR2 is SYGVNS. Trimming pared 11 bases from V and 3 bases from J, leaving 17 bases between. The CDR3 region is CAAHGGTYYNEQFF. CDR3 coding DNA: TGTGCCGCACACGGAGGCACCTACTACAATGAGCAGTTCTTC.

In this sample, this clonotype turned up once. The chain uses TRBV21-1 and TRBJ2-4. TRBV21-1 is a pseudogene locus. The CDR3 has 15 amino acids. DNA of the CDR3: TGTGCCAGCAGCAAAGGAGAGCCAGCCAAAAACATTCAGTACTTC. It codes for CASSKGEPAKNIQYF.

This clonotype was picked up many times. This rearrangement joins TRBV12-5 to TRBJ2-1; 13 positions match TRBD2. Germline V gene data show CDR1 as LGHNT and CDR2 as FRNRAP. CDR3 length equals 14 residues. The V gene end was trimmed by 4 bases and the J gene end by 7 bases; junction bases not matched to a gene: 1. The CDR3 loop is CASGWGLAGNEQFF. In DNA, the CDR3 is TGTGCTAGTGGTTGGGGACTAGCGGGGAATGAGCAGTTCTTC.

This clonotype was seen a few times. V and J are TRBV7-7 and TRBJ2-7; weak D call: TRBD2 (6 bases). This CDR3 comprises 13 residues. Germline CDR1 reads SSHAT; CDR2 reads FNYEAQ (reference sequence). For the CDR3, the DNA is TGTGCTAGGATCCCCGGCAGGGAGGACGAGCAGTACTTC. Its translation is CARIPGREDEQYF.

This clonotype was detected ten times or more. This chain joins TRBV29-1 and TRBJ2-1; D is undetermined. This CDR3 is built from 13 residues. CDR1 and CDR2 (germline): SQVTM, ANQGSEA. Trimming took off 0 bases at V and 4 bases at J, with 7 bases between the two ends. CDR3 DNA: TGCAGCGTTGAAGAGGGCCTTTACAATGAGCAGTTCTTC. As protein: CSVEEGLYNEQFF.

The V call is TRBV19, the J call TRBJ1-6, with 9 bases lining up with TRBD1. The J segment lost 5 bases and the V segment lost 6 bases, leaving 5 bases of the junction unmatched. CDR1 and CDR2 (germline): LNHDA, SQIVND (reference sequence). The length of the CDR3 is 15 residues. CDR3: CASSLQGADNSPLHF. DNA of the CDR3: TGTGCCAGTAGCCTACAGGGGGCGGATAATTCACCCCTCCACTTT.

Many counts were recorded for this clonotype. The chain has TRBV6-5 and TRBJ1-2; no clear D gene. V lost 0 bases, J lost 0 bases, and 8 bases lay in between. Germline V gene sequence: CDR1 MNHEY, CDR2 SVGAGI. CDR3 length: 15 residues. The CDR3 spells CASSYSQSSNYGYTF. The CDR3 coding sequence is TGTGCCAGCAGTTACTCACAGTCTTCTAACTATGGCTACACCTTC.

This clonotype was picked up a small number of times. In nucleotides, the CDR3 is TGTGCCGGGACCCCGATGACAGCGGGGCGCACAGATACGCAGTATTTT. It yields the protein CAGTPMTAGRTDTQYF. V usage is TRBV27 and J usage is TRBJ2-3; 7 nucleotides agree with TRBD2. CDR3 length: 16 amino acids. Trimming took 11 bases from V and 1 from J; bases not matched to a gene: 15. Germline V gene data show CDR1 as MNHEY and CDR2 as SMNVEV (reference sequence).

This clonotype was observed at least ten times. This chain uses TRBV18 with TRBJ2-7, with 11 bases identical to TRBD2. Germline V gene data show CDR1 as KGHSH and CDR2 as LQKENI. The V and J ends lost 6 bases and 2 bases, in that order; junction bases with no gene match: 3. CDR3 length equals 14 residues. The CDR3 loop is CASSQTSGAYEQYF. As DNA, the CDR3 is TGTGCCAGCTCCCAGACTAGCGGGGCCTACGAGCAGTACTTC.

This clonotype was counted ten times or more. The V call is TRBV6-5, the J call TRBJ1-5; TRBD1 aligns across 7 bases. V was pared by 5 bases and J by 14 bases, with 15 bases of the junction left unmatched. Germline CDR1 and CDR2: MNHEY and SVGAGI. The CDR3 is 14 amino acids. CDR3 in amino acids: CASSRREGGAGEHF. CDR3 nucleotide sequence: TGTGCCAGCAGTCGGCGGGAAGGGGGCGCGGGGGAGCATTTT.

There are many counts of this clonotype. The chain carries TRBV21-1 and TRBJ2-7; whether TRBD1, the table's D call, matches the DNA was not checked. TRBV21-1 is noted as a pseudogene. The CDR3 spans 13 residues. The CDR3 sequence: CATPGRSSHEQYF. The CDR3 coding sequence is TGTGCCACCCCGGGGCGTAGTTCCCACGAGCAGTACTTC.

This clonotype appeared many times. The chain combines TRBV12-3 or TRBV12-4 with TRBJ2-3; D remains ambiguous. The CDR3 consists of 14 residues. The V end was cut by 3 bases, the J end by 0 bases, with 7 bases between. CDR3 sequence reads: CASSFRGSTDTQYF. The CDR3 region has the DNA TGTGCCAGCAGTTTTCGTGGAAGCACAGATACGCAGTATTTT.

This clonotype was detected ten times or more. V usage is TRBV30 and J usage is TRBJ1-5, with 8 bases identical to TRBD1. V trimming: 6 bases; J trimming: 0 bases; junction bases outside the gene matches: 7. CDR3 length: 15 amino acids. Germline lookup yields CDR1 GTSNPN and CDR2 SVGIG (reference sequence). CDR3 residues: CACTLGQGSNQPQHF. CDR3 coding DNA: TGTGCCTGTACCCTCGGACAGGGTAGCAATCAGCCCCAGCATTTT.

There are many counts of this clonotype. The chain is built from TRBV12-3 or TRBV12-4 and TRBJ1-3; a weak D match, TRBD1 (5 bases). The CDR3 contains 15 residues. Trimming removed 7 bases at V and 4 bases at J, with 17 bases between. The CDR3 nucleotides are TGTGCCAGCACCATGGGGGGGAACTTAGGAAACACCATATATTTT. As protein: CASTMGGNLGNTIYF.

This clonotype was seen many times. This chain joins TRBV4-2 and TRBJ2-7, with 12 bases fitting TRBD1. Germline-derived CDR1 and CDR2 are LGHNA and YNFKEQ. The V gene end was trimmed by 4 bases and the J gene end by 7 bases; junction bases not matched to a gene: 8. The CDR3 length is 15 residues. In nucleotides, the CDR3 is TGTGCCAGCAGCCCTTGGGACAGGGGGCAAGGGGAGCAGTACTTC. Translation gives CASSPWDRGQGEQYF.

The V gene is TRBV7-2, the J gene TRBJ1-1; D call uncertain. CDR1 and CDR2 from the germline V gene are SGHTA and FQGNSA. The germline V and J ends were trimmed by 10 bases and 4 bases, with 16 bases remaining between them. There are 13 residues in the CDR3. This CDR3 reads CAKKNYSPTEAFF. The CDR3 DNA is TGTGCCAAGAAGAACTACAGTCCCACTGAAGCTTTCTTT.

This chain connects TRBV12-3 or TRBV12-4 to TRBJ2-4; TRBD2 is a possible D gene (6 bases). There are 15 residues in the CDR3. V lost 2 bases to trimming and J lost 1 base, with 9 bases between them. As DNA, the CDR3 is TGTGCCAGCAGTTTATTGGGAGGTGCCAAAAACATTCAGTACTTC. Amino acid sequence: CASSLLGGAKNIQYF.

This clonotype was counted between two and nine times. This chain uses TRBV9 with TRBJ1-4, with D possibly matching TRBD1 (5 bases). Germline CDR1 is SGDLS and CDR2 is YYNGEE. The CDR3 has 13 residues. V was clipped by 4 bases and J by 15 bases, with 19 bases between them. CDR3 nucleotides: TGTGCCAGCAGCTCTACCGGGACGCCCAAGTTGTTTTTT. This translates into CASSSTGTPKLFF.

This clonotype was counted ten times or more. J is TRBJ1-6 and V is TRBV12-3 or TRBV12-4; 7 bases are shared with TRBD1. Trimming at V came to 6 bases and at J to 7 bases, leaving 6 bases not matched to a gene. This CDR3 contains 14 residues. Written as DNA, the CDR3 is TGTGCCAGCAGACGACAGGGATGGAATTCACCCCTCCACTTT. Its translation is CASRRQGWNSPLHF.

This clonotype was recorded at least ten times. The chain combines TRBV6-2 or TRBV6-3 with TRBJ2-1; no clear D. CDR3 length equals 11 residues. With 8 bases removed from V and 3 bases from J, the gap between germline ends came to 5 bases. Germline V gene sequence: CDR1 MNHEY, CDR2 SVGEGT. CDR3 sequence reads: CASRVYNEQFF. In DNA, the CDR3 is TGTGCCAGCCGGGTCTACAATGAGCAGTTCTTC.

This clonotype showed up many times. V usage is TRBV6-1 and J usage is TRBJ1-2; the D is unclear. Germline CDR1 reads MNHNS; CDR2 reads SASEGT. The CDR3 is made up of 13 amino acids. V was shortened by 2 bases and J by 8 bases, with 12 bases between the two germline ends. The CDR3: CASSESAGVGYTF. The CDR3 coding sequence is TGTGCCAGCAGTGAAAGTGCGGGCGTGGGCTACACCTTC.

Regarding this clonotype: A read error is possible here, since a much larger clone lies one base away. Because the CDR3 is missing its conserved closing phenylalanine or tryptophan, this is likely a read error. This chain links TRBV7-3 with TRBJ2-6; the D gene is possibly TRBD2 (6 bases). Deletions cut 5 bases from V and 0 bases from J, with 11 bases between. CDR1 is SGHTA and CDR2 is FQGTGA in the germline V gene. The CDR3 runs to 16 residues. DNA of the CDR3: TGTGCCAGCAGCCCGGGACTCAACTCTGGGGCCAACGTCCTGACTTAC. The encoded protein is CASSPGLNSGANVLTY.

This clonotype was counted a few times. The chain has TRBV18 and TRBJ2-6; D gene ambiguous. The germline V and J ends were trimmed by 1 base and 3 bases, with 4 bases remaining between them. This CDR3 is built from 14 residues. CDR1 KGHSH and CDR2 LQKENI come from the germline V gene. The CDR3 coding sequence is TGTGCCAGCTCACCACGGTTTGGGGCCAACGTCCTGACTTTC. Amino acid sequence: CASSPRFGANVLTF.

This clonotype was observed many times. This rearrangement joins TRBV28 to TRBJ2-7; D gene unclear. CDR3 length: 12 amino acids. V lost 2 bases and J lost 7, with 9 bases in between. CDR1 is MDHEN and CDR2 is SYDVKM in the germline V gene. The CDR3 DNA is TGTGCCAGCAGTTTAAAAGGGTATGAGCAGTACTTC. It specifies CASSLKGYEQYF.

The chain is built from TRBV7-2 and TRBJ2-1, with 7 bases that match TRBD1. V shed 5 bases, J shed 3 bases, and the junction held 4 bases outside the gene matches. Germline CDR1 SGHTA, CDR2 FQGNSA. The CDR3 is 14 amino acids. CDR3 residues: CASSLNRGYNEQFF. The CDR3 nucleotides are TGTGCCAGCAGCCTGAACAGGGGCTACAATGAGCAGTTCTTC. Full variable domain (outside the CDR3, taken from reference TRBV7-2 and TRBJ2-1): GAGVSQSPSNKVTEKGKDVELRCDPISGHTALYWYRQSLGQGLEFLIYFQGNSAPDKSGLPSDRFSAERTGGSVSTLTIQRTQQEDSAVYLCASSLNRGYNEQFFGPGTRLTVL.

The chain uses TRBV11-1 and TRBJ2-7, with 8 bases aligning to TRBD1. Per the germline V gene, CDR1 is SGHAT and CDR2 is FQDESV (reference sequence). The CDR3 has 12 residues. V trimming: 5 bases; J trimming: 4 bases; junction bases outside the gene matches: 1. Written as DNA, the CDR3 is TGTGCCAGCAGCGGGACAGGTTACGAGCAGTACTTC. Protein product: CASSGTGYEQYF.

The chain combines TRBV28 with TRBJ2-5; 12 bases fit TRBD1. CDR3 length equals 16 residues. Trimming cost V 6 bases and J 5 bases; bases outside gene matches: 10. Germline CDR1 and CDR2: MDHEN and SYDVKM. The CDR3 nucleotides are TGTGCCAGCAGACCTACCGGGACAGGGGGCTCGGAGACCCAGTACTTC. Translation: CASRPTGTGGSETQYF.